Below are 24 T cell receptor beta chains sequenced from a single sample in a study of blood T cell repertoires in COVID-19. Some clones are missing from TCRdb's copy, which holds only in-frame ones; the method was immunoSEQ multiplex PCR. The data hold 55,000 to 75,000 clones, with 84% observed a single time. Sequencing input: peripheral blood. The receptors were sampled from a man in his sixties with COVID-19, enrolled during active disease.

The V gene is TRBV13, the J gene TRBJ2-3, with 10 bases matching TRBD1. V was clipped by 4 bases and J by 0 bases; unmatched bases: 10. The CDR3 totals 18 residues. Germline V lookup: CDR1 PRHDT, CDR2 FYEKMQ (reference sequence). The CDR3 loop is CASSSDRGAFRSTDTQYF. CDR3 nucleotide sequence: TGTGCCAGCAGCTCGGACAGGGGGGCTTTCAGGAGCACAGATACGCAGTATTTT.

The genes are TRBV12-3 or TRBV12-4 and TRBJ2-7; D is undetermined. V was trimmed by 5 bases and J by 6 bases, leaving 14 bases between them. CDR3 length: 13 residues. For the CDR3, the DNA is TGTGCCAGCAGTGCCGGGTTGTGGGTCGAGCAGTACTTC. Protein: CASSAGLWVEQYF.

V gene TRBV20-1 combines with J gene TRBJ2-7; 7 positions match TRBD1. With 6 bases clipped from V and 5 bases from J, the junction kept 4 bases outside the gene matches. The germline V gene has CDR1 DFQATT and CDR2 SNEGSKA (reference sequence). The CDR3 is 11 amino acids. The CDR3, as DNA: TGCAGTGCGAGCACAGGGGACGAGCAGTACTTC. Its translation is CSASTGDEQYF.

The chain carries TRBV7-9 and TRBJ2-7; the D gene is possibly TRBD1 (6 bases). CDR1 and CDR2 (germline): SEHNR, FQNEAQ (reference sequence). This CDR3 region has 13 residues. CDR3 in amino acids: CGAWGQEGHEQYF. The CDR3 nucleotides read TGTGGGGCCTGGGGGCAGGAAGGACACGAGCAGTACTTC.

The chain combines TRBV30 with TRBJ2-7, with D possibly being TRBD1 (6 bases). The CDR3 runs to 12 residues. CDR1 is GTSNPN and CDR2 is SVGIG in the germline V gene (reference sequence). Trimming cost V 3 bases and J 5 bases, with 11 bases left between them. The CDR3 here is CAWSRGSHEQYF. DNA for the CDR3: TGTGCCTGGAGCAGGGGTTCCCACGAGCAGTACTTC.

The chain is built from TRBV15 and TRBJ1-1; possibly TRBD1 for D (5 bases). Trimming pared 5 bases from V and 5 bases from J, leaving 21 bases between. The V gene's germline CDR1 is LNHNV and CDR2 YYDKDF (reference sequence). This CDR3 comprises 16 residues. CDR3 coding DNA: TGTGCCACCAGCCCCCGGGGTGAGGTCGGGGGGACTGAAGCTTTCTTT. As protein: CATSPRGEVGGTEAFF.

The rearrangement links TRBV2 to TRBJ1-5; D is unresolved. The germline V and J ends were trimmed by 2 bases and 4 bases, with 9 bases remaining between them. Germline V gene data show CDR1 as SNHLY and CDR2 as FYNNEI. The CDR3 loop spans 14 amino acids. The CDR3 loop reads CASSETEENQPQHF. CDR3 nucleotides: TGTGCCAGCAGTGAAACGGAGGAAAATCAGCCCCAGCATTTT.

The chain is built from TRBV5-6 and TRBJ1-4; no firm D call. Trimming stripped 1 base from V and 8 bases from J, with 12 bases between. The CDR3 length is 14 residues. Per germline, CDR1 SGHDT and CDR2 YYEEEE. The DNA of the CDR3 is TGTGCCAGCAGCTTGTTTCAAACGCGGGAAAAACTGTTTTTT. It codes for CASSLFQTREKLFF. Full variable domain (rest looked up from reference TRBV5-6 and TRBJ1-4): DAGVTQSPTHLIKTRGQQVTLRCSPKSGHDTVSWYQQALGQGPQFIFQYYEEEERQRGNFPDRFSGHQFPNYSSELNVNALLLGDSALYLCASSLFQTREKLFFGSGTQLSVL.

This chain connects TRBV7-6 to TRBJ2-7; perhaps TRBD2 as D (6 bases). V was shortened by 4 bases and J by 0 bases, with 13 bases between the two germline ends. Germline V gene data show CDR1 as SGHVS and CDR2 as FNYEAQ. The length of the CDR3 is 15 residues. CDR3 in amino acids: CASSSGGRSSYEQYF. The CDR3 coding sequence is TGTGCCAGCAGCTCCGGGGGACGAAGCTCCTACGAGCAGTACTTC.

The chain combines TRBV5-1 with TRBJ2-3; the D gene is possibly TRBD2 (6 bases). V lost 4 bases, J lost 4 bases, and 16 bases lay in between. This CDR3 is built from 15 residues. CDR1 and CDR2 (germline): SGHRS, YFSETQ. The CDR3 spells CASSLENRRADTQYF. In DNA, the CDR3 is TGCGCCAGCAGCCTCGAGAACAGGAGGGCAGATACGCAGTATTTT.

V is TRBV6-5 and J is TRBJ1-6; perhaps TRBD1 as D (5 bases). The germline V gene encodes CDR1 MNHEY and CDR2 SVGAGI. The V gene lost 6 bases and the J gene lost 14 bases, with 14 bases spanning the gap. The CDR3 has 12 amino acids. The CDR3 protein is CASRGTGSALHF. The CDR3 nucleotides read TGTGCCAGCAGGGGGACTGGTTCGGCCCTCCACTTT.

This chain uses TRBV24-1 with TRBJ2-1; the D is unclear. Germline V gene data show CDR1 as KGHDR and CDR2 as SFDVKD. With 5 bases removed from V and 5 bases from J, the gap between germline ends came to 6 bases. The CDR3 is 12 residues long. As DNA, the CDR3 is TGTGCCACCAGTGGAGATCACAATGAGCAGTTCTTC. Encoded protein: CATSGDHNEQFF.

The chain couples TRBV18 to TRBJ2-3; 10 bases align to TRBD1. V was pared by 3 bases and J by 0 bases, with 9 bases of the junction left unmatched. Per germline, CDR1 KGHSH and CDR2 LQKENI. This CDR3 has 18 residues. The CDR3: CASSPTTTGGLSTDTQYF. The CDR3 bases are TGTGCCAGCTCACCGACAACGACAGGGGGCTTAAGCACAGATACGCAGTATTTT.

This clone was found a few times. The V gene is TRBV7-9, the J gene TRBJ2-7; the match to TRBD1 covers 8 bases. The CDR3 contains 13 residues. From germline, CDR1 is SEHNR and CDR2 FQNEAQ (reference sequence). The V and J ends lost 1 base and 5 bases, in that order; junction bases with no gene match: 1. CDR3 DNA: TGTGCCAGCAGCTTAGGACAGGGGAACGAGCAGTACTTC. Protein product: CASSLGQGNEQYF.

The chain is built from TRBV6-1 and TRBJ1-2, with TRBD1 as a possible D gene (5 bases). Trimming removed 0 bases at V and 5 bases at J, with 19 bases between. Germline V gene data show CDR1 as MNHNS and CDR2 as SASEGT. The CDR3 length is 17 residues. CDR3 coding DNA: TGTGCCAGCAGTGAAGCGCGTTATGACAGTAGATGGTATGGCTACACCTTC. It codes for CASSEARYDSRWYGYTF.

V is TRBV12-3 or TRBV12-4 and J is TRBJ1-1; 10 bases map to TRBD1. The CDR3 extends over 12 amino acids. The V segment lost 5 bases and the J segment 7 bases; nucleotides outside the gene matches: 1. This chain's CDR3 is CASSRTGGEAFF. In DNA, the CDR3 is TGTGCCAGCAGTCGGACAGGGGGTGAAGCTTTCTTT.

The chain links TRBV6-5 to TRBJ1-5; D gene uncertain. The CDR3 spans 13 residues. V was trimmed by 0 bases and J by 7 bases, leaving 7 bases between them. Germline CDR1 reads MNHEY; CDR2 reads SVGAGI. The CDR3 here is CASSYSRYQPQHF. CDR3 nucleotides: TGTGCCAGCAGTTACTCCCGCTACCAGCCCCAGCATTTT.

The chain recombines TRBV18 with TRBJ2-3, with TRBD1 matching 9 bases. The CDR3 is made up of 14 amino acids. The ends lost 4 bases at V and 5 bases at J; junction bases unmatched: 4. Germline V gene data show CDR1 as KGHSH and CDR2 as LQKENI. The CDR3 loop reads CASSRDRAEDTQYF. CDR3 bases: TGTGCCAGCTCACGGGACAGGGCCGAAGATACGCAGTATTTT.

As DNA, the CDR3 is TGTGCCAGCAGTTACCGCGGCGGCTACACCTTC. It yields the protein CASSYRGGYTF. The genes are TRBV6-5 and TRBJ1-2; no clear D. The CDR3 has 11 residues. Trimming took off 2 bases at V and 8 bases at J, with 6 bases between the two ends. Germline CDR1 is MNHEY and CDR2 is SVGAGI.

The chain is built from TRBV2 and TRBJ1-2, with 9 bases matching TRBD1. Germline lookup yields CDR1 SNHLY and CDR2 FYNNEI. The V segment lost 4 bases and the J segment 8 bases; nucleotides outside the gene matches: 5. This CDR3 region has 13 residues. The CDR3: CASSGTGEGGYTF. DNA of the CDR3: TGTGCCAGCAGTGGGACAGGGGAGGGAGGCTACACCTTC.

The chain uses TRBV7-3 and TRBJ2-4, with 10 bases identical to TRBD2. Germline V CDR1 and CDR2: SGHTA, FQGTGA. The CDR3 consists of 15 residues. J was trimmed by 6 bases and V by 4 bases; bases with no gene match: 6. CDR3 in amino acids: CASSSSGGAGNIQYF. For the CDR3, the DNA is TGTGCCAGCAGCTCCAGCGGGGGGGCCGGAAACATTCAGTACTTC.

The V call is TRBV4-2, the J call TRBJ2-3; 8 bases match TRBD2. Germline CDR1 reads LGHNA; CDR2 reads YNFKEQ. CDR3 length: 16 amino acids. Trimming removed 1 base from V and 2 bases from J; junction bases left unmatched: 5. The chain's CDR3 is CASSQGTGGSTDTQYF. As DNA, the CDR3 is TGTGCCAGCAGCCAAGGAACGGGGGGGTCCACAGATACGCAGTATTTT.

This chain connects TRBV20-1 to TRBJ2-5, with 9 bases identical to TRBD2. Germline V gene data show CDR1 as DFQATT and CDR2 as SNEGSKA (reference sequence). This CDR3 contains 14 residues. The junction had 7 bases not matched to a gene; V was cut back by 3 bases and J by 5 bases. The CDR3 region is CSASAAGGPETQYF. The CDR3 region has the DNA TGCAGTGCTAGTGCGGCGGGAGGGCCCGAGACCCAGTACTTC.

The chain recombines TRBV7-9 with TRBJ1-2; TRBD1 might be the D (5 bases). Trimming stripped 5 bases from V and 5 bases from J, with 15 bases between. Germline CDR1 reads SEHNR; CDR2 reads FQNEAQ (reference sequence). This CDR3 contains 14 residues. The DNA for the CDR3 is TGTGCCAGCAGCCCTGATGGGGGGAAATATGGCTACACCTTC. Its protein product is CASSPDGGKYGYTF.